This TCR beta chain was sequenced for a study of cytomegalovirus exposure and HLA in healthy donors (dated by TCRdb to about 2017). With respect to the entire study: A later analysis indicated that the 90 to 150 validation repertoires were generated on the platform also employed for the approximately 700 repertoires of the first cohort. The study was designed to test whether signatures of past pathogen exposure could be identified by cataloging public T cell receptors. A separate validation cohort of approximately 130 different subjects was used in addition to the 666-subject first cohort. High-throughput TCR immunosequencing, statistical association of individual TCRs with disease status, and machine learning were combined to predict cytomegalovirus infection status. Study-wide conclusions, independent of this receptor: Cytomegalovirus status was reported to be diagnosed by the classifier with high specificity and sensitivity in both the original and validation cohorts. A later analysis found that TCRs clustered in the first cohort also tended to co-occur in the roughly 110 validation repertoires, with just under 95% of cluster scores above 0. The authors suggested that the approach could potentially be generalized to other disease states and immunological phenotypes. The study gave a list of some 150 TCR beta chains associated with cytomegalovirus. Across donors, most TCR sequences were observed very rarely, whereas some public TCRs were present in many individuals. All 130 or so repertoires were used to score co-occurrence in the validation cohort in a later analysis, because that analysis had no HLA typing for the cohort. A few of the identified cytomegalovirus-associated TCR beta chains were confirmed in vitro to be specific for cytomegalovirus antigens.

The method was the immunoSEQ multiplex PCR assay. In the authors' own workflow: A statistical classification framework was built to diagnose cytomegalovirus status from the catalog of TCR beta chain sequences. Here the immuneACCESS table is served through TCRdb, limited to in-frame sequences with V and J called. Missing clones are a known gap in these copies; in checked studies unresolved V genes cover under half, and the rest lacks a known reason. Clone size and V and J calls were adopted from that table, with D and trimming inferred from the DNA. The sample table lists tens of thousands of clones, approximately 81% of them with a count of one. The top ten clonotypes cover 12% of the sample. The donors were included in the validation cohort of some 120 subjects, a group kept apart from the 666-subject first cohort. A remark on this clone: Its antigen is unknown. Base qualities were left out, and no much larger clone turns up one base away.

CDR1 SEHNR and CDR2 FQNEAQ are derived from the germline V gene (reference sequence). The CDR3 runs 15 amino acids, cysteine and phenylalanine included. Only CDR3 DNA is held: 45 bases, read in frame from base 1. V gives up 0 bases and J gives up 4 bases, and the segment between their germline ends measures 12 bases. The receptor comes from a woman aged 18-29 years in good health and CMV-seropositive. Material for sequencing was PBMCs. Recombination connected TRBV7-9 to TRBJ1-2; TRBD1 is a possible D gene, resting on 6 matching bases. The nucleotides read TGTGCCAGCAGCTTAGCGTCCAGGGGTGGCTATGGCTACACCTTC. This yields the protein CASSLASRGGYGYTF.